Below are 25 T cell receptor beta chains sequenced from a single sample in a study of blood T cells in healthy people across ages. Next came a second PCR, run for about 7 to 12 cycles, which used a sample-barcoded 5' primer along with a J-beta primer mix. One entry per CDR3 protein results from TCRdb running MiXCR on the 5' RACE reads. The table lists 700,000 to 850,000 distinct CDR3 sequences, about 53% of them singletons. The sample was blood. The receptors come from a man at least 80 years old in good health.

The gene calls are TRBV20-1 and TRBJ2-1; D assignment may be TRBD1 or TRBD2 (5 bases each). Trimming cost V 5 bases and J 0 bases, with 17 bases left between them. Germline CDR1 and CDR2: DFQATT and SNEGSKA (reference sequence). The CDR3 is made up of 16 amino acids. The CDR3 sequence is CSAEVGRLGSYNEQFF. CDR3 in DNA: TGCAGTGCTGAGGTGGGACGCCTGGGCTCCTACAATGAGCAGTTCTTC.

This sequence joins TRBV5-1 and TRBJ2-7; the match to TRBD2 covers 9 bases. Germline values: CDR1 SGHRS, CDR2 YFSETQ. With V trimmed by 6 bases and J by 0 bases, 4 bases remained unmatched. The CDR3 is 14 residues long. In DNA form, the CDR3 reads TGCGCCAGCACCGAGACTAGCGGCTCCTACGAGCAGTACTTC. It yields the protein CASTETSGSYEQYF.

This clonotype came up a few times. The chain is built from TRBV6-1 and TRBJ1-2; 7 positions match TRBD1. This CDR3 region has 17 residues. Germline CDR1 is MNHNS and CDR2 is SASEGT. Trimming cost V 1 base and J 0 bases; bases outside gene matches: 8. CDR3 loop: CASSEGWGTASNYGYTF. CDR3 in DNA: TGTGCCAGCAGTGAAGGTTGGGGGACAGCTTCTAACTATGGCTACACCTTC.

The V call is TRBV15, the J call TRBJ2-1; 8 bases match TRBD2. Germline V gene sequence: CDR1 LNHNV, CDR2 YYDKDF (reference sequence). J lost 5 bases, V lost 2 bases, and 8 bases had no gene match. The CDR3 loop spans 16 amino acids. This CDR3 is CATSRNSGVRNNEQFF. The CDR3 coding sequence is TGTGCCACCAGCAGAAATAGCGGGGTCAGGAACAATGAGCAGTTCTTC.

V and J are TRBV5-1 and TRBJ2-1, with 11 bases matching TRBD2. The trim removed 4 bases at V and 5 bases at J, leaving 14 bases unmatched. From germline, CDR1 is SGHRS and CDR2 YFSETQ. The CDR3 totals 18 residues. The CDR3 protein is CASSTGLAELSRDNEQFF. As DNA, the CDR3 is TGCGCCAGCAGCACGGGACTAGCGGAACTTTCACGTGACAATGAGCAGTTCTTC.

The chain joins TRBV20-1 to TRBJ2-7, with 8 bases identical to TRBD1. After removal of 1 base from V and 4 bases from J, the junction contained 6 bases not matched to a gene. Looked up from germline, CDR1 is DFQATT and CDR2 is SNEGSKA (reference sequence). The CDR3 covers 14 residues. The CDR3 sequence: CSARGDRGMYEQYF. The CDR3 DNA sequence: TGCAGTGCTAGAGGCGACAGGGGAATGTACGAGCAGTACTTC.

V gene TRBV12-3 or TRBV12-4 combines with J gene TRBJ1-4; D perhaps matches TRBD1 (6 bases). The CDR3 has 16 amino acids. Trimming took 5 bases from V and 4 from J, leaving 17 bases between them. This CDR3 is CASSPRDKLINEKLFF. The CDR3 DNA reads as TGTGCCAGCAGTCCCCGGGACAAACTAATTAATGAAAAACTGTTTTTT.

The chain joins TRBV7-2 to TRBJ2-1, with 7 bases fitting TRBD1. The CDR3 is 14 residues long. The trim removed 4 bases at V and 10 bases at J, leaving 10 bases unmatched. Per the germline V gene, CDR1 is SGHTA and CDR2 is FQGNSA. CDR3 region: CASSSRTGLPEQFF. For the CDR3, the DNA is TGTGCCAGCAGCTCCCGGACAGGCCTCCCCGAGCAGTTCTTC.

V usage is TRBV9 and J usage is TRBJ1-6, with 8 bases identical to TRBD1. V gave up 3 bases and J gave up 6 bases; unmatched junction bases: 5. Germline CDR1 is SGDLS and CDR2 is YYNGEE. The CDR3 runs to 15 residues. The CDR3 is CASSGRQGFNSPLHF. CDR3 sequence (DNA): TGTGCCAGCAGCGGACGACAGGGGTTTAATTCACCCCTCCACTTT.

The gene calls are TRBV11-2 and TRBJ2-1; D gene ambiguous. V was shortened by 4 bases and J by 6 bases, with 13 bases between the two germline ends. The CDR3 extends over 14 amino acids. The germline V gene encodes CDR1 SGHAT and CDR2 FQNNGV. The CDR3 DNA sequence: TGTGCCAGCAGCTCACTATACCGACCCAATGAGCAGTTCTTC. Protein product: CASSSLYRPNEQFF.

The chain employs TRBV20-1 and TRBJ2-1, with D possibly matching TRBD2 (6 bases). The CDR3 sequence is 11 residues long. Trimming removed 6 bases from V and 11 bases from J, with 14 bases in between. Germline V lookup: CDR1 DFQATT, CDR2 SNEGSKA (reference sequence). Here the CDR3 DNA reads TGCAGTGCCTGGAGGGAAGGGAAGCAGTTCTTC. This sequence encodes CSAWREGKQFF.

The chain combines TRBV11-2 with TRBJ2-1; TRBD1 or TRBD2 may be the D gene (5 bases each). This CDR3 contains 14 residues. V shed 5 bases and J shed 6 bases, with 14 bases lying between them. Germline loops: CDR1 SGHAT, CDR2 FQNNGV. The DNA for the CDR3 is TGTGCCAGCAGCGGACGGGGCCGAGTCAATGAGCAGTTCTTC. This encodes CASSGRGRVNEQFF.

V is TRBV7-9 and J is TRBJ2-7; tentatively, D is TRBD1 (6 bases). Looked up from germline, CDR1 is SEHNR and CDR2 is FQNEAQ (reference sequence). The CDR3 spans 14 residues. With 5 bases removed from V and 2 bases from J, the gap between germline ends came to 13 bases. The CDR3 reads CASSHRDKAYEQYF. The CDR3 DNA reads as TGTGCCAGCAGCCACCGGGACAAAGCCTACGAGCAGTACTTC.

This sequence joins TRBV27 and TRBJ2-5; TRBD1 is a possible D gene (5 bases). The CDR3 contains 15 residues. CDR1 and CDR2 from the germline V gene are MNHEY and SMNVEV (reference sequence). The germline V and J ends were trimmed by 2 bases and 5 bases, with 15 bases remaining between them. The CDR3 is CASSLRGREAETQYF. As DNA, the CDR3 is TGTGCCAGCAGTTTAAGGGGCAGAGAAGCGGAGACCCAGTACTTC.

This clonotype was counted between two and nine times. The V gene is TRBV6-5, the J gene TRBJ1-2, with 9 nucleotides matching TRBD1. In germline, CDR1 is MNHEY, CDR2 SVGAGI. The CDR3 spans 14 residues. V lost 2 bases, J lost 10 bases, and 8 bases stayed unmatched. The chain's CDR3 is CASSYAGQGRVYTF. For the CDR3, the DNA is TGTGCCAGCAGTTACGCGGGACAGGGAAGGGTCTACACCTTC.

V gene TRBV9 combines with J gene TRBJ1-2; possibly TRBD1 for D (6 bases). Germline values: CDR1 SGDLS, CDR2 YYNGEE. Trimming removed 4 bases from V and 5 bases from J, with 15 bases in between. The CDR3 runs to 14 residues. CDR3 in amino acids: CASSPTPGVYGYTF. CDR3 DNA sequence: TGTGCCAGCAGCCCCACCCCAGGGGTGTATGGCTACACCTTC.

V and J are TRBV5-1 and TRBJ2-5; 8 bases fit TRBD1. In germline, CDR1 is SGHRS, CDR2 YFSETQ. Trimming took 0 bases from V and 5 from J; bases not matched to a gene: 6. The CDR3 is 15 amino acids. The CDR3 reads CASSLADRVLETQYF. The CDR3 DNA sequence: TGCGCCAGCAGCTTGGCGGACAGGGTTCTTGAGACCCAGTACTTC.

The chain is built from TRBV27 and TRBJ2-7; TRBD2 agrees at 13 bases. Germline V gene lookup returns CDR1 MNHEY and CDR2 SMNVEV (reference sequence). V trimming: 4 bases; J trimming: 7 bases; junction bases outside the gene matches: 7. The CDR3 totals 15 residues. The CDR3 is CASSSWTSGREEQYF. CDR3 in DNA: TGTGCCAGCAGTTCCTGGACTAGCGGGAGAGAAGAGCAGTACTTC.

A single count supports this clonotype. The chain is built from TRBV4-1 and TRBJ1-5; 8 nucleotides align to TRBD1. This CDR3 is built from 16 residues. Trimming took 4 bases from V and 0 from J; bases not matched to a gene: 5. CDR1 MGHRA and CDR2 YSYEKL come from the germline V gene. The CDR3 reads CASSLEGQASNQPQHF. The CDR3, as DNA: TGCGCCAGCAGCCTAGAGGGACAGGCTAGCAATCAGCCCCAGCATTTT.

The CDR3 here is CASSYGLAGGRLYAYF. CDR3 DNA: TGTGCCAGCAGTTACGGGCTAGCGGGAGGCCGCCTTTACGCGTATTTT. The rearrangement uses TRBV6-2 or TRBV6-3 and TRBJ2-3; 11 nucleotides line up with TRBD2. The CDR3 is made up of 16 amino acids. Germline loops: CDR1 MNHEY, CDR2 SVGEGT. V dropped 2 bases and J dropped 14; count of bases not matched to a gene: 15.

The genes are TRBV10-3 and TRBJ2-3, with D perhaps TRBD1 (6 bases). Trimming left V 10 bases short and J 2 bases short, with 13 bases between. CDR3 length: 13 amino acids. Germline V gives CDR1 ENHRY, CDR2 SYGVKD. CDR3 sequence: CASGGGPTDTQYF. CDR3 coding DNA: TGTGCCAGCGGTGGGGGCCCCACAGATACGCAGTATTTT.

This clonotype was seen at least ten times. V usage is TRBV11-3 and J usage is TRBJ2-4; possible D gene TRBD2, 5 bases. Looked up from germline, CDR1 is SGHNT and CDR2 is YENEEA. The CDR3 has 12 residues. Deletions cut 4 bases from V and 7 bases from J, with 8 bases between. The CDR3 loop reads CASSSWENIQYF. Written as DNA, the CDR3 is TGTGCCAGCAGCTCTTGGGAGAACATTCAGTACTTC. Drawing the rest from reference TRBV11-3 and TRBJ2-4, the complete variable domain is EAGVVQSPRYKIIEKKQPVAFWCNPISGHNTLYWYLQNLGQGPELLIRYENEEAVDDSQLPKDRFSAERLKGVDSTLKIQPAELGDSAVYLCASSSWENIQYFGAGTRLSVL.

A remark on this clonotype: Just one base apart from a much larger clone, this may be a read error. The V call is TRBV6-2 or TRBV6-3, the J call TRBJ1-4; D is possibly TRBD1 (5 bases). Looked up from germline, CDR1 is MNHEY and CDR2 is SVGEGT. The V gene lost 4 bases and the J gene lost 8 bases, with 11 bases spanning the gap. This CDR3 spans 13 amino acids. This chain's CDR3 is CASSCREGEKLFF. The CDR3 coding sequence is TGTGCCAGCAGTTGCCGGGAGGGGGAAAAACTGTTTTTT.

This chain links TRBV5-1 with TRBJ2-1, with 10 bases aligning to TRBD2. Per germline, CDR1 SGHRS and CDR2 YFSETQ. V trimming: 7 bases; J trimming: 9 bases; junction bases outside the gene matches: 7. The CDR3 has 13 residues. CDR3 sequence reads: CASSILAGGEQFF. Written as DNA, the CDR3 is TGCGCCAGCTCCATATTAGCGGGAGGTGAGCAGTTCTTC.

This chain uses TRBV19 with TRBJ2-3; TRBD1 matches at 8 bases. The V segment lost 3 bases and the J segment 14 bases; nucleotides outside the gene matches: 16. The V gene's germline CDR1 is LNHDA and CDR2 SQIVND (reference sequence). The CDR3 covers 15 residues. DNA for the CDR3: TGTGCCAGTAGTATGAGGACAGGGAGACACAGATACGCGTATTTT. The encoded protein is CASSMRTGRHRYAYF.